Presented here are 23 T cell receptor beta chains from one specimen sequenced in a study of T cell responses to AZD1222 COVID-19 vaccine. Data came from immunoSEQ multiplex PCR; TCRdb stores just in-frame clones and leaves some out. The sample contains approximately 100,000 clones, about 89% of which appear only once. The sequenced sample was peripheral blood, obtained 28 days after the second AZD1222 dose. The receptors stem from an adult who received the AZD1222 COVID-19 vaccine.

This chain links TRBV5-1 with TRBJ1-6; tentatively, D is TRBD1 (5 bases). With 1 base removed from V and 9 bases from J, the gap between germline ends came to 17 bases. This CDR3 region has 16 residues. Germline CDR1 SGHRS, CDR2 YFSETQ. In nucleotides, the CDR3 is TGCGCCAGCAGCTTGTCAGGGAAAGCTGCAAGTTCACCCCTCCACTTT. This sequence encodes CASSLSGKAASSPLHF.

CDR3 bases: TGTGCCAGCAGCTTAGTCGGCGGGGGGCCCCAGGATACGCAGTATTTT. Translation: CASSLVGGGPQDTQYF. V and J are TRBV7-9 and TRBJ2-3; 8 nucleotides align to TRBD2. Per germline, CDR1 SEHNR and CDR2 FQNEAQ (reference sequence). The V and J ends lost 1 base and 6 bases, in that order; junction bases with no gene match: 9. The CDR3 has 16 residues.

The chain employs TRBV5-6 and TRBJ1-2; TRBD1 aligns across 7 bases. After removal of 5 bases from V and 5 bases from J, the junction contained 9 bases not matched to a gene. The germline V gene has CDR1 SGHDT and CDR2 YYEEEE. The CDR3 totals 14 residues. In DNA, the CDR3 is TGTGCCAGCAGATCACAGGGGCAGAGGTATGGCTACACCTTC. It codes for CASRSQGQRYGYTF. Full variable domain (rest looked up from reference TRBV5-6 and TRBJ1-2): DAGVTQSPTHLIKTRGQQVTLRCSPKSGHDTVSWYQQALGQGPQFIFQYYEEEERQRGNFPDRFSGHQFPNYSSELNVNALLLGDSALYLCASRSQGQRYGYTFGSGTRLTVV.

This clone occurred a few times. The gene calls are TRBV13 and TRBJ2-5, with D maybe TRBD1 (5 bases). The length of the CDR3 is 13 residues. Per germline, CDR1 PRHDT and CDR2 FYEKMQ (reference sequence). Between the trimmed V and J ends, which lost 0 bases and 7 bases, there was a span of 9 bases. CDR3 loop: CASSLGRGGTQYF. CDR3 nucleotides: TGTGCCAGCAGCTTAGGAAGGGGCGGGACCCAGTACTTC. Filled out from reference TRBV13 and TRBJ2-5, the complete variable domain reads AAGVIQSPRHLIKEKRETATLKCYPIPRHDTVYWYQQGPGQDPQFLISFYEKMQSDKGSIPDRFSAQQFSDYHSELNMSSLELGDSALYFCASSLGRGGTQYFGPGTRLLVL.

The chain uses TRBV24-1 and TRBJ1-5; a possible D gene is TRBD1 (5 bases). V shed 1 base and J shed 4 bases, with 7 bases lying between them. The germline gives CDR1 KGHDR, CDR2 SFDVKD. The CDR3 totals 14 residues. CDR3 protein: CATSDFAGNQPQHF. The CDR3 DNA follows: TGTGCCACCAGTGATTTTGCAGGGAATCAGCCCCAGCATTTT.

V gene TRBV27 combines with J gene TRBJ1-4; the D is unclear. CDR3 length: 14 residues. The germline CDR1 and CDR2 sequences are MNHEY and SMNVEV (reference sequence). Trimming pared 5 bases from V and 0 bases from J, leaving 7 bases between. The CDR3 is CASSRLATNEKLFF. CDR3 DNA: TGTGCCAGCAGTCGGTTAGCAACTAATGAAAAACTGTTTTTT. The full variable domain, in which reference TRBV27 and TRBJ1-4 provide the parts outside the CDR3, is EAQVTQNPRYLITVTGKKLTVTCSQNMNHEYMSWYRQDPGLGLRQIYYSMNVEVTDKGDVPEGYKVSRKEKRNFPLILESPSPNQTSLYFCASSRLATNEKLFFGSGTQLSVL.

The CDR3 spells CASSPGGEFYNEQFF. The CDR3 DNA reads TGTGCCAGCTCGCCGGGGGGGGAGTTCTACAATGAGCAGTTCTTC. This chain joins TRBV18 and TRBJ2-1; 8 bases map to TRBD2. Trimming at V came to 6 bases and at J to 3 bases, leaving 7 bases not matched to a gene. The length of the CDR3 is 15 residues. Germline V gives CDR1 KGHSH, CDR2 LQKENI.

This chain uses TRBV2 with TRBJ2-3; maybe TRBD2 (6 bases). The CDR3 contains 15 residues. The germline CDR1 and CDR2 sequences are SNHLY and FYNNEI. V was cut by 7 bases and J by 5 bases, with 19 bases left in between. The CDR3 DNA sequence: TGTGCCAGCACCCAGGGACTCACGAGGGGAGATACGCAGTATTTT. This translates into CASTQGLTRGDTQYF. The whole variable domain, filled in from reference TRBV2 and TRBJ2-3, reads EPEVTQTPSHQVTQMGQEVILRCVPISNHLYFYWYRQILGQKVEFLVSFYNNEISEKSEIFDDQFSVERPDGSNFTLKIRSTKLEDSAMYFCASTQGLTRGDTQYFGPGTRLTVL.

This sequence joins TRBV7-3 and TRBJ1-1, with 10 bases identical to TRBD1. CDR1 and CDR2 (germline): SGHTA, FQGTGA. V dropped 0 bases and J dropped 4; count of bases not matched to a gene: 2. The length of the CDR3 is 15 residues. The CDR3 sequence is CASSLTRDRGTEAFF. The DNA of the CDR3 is TGTGCCAGCAGCTTAACCCGGGACAGGGGCACTGAAGCTTTCTTT. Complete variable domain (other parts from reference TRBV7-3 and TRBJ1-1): GAGVSQTPSNKVTEKGKYVELRCDPISGHTALYWYRQSLGQGPEFLIYFQGTGAADDSGLPNDRFFAVRPEGSVSTLKIQRTERGDSAVYLCASSLTRDRGTEAFFGQGTRLTVV.

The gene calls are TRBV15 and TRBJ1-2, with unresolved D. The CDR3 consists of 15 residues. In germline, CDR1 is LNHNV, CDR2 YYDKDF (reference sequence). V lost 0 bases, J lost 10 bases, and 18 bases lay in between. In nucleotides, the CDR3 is TGTGCCACCAGCAGAGAAGGGTCGTTACCACACTCCTACACCTTC. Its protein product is CATSREGSLPHSYTF.

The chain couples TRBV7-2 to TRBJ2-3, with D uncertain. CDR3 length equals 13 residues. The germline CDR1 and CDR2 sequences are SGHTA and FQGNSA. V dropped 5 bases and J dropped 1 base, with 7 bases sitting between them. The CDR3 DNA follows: TGTGCCAGCAGCGAACTGCGCACAGATACGCAGTATTTT. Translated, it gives CASSELRTDTQYF.

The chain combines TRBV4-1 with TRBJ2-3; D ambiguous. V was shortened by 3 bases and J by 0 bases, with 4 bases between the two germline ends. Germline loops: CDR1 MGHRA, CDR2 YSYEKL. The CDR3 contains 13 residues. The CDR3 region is CASSQYSTDTQYF. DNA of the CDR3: TGCGCCAGCAGCCAGTATAGCACAGATACGCAGTATTTT.

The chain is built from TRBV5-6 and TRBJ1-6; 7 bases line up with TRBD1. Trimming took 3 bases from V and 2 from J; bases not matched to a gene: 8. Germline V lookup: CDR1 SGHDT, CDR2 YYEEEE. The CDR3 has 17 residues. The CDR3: CASSSPKTGPYNSPLHF. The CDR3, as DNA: TGTGCCAGCAGCTCGCCAAAGACAGGGCCCTATAATTCACCCCTCCACTTT. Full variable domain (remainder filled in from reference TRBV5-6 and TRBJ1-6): DAGVTQSPTHLIKTRGQQVTLRCSPKSGHDTVSWYQQALGQGPQFIFQYYEEEERQRGNFPDRFSGHQFPNYSSELNVNALLLGDSALYLCASSSPKTGPYNSPLHFGNGTRLTVT.

CDR3: CASRQGRFGNTIYF. CDR3 DNA: TGTGCCAGTAGACAAGGACGGTTTGGAAACACCATATATTTT. This sequence joins TRBV19 and TRBJ1-3; D is unclear. The V gene's germline CDR1 is LNHDA and CDR2 SQIVND (reference sequence). The CDR3 is 14 residues long. V was shortened by 6 bases and J by 3 bases, with 12 bases between the two germline ends. Full variable domain (outside the CDR3, taken from reference TRBV19 and TRBJ1-3): DGGITQSPKYLFRKEGQNVTLSCEQNLNHDAMYWYRQDPGQGLRLIYYSQIVNDFQKGDIAEGYSVSREKKESFPLTVTSAQKNPTAFYLCASRQGRFGNTIYFGEGSWLTVV.

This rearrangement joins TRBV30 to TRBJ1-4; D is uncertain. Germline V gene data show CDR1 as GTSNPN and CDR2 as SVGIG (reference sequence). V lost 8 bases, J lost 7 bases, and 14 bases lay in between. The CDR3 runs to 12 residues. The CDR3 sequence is CALDFESEKLFF. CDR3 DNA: TGTGCCCTGGACTTTGAATCTGAAAAACTGTTTTTT.

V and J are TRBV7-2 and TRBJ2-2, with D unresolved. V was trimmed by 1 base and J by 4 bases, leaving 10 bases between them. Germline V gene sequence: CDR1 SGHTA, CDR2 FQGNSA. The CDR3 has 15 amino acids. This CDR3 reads CASSLGIVTTGELFF. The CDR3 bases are TGTGCCAGCAGCTTAGGAATAGTAACCACCGGGGAGCTGTTTTTT.

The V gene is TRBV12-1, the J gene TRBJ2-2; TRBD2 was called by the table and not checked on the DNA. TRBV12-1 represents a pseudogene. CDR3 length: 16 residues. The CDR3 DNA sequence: TGTGCCAGCAGCTTCCGGACTAGCGGGGACACCGGGGAGCTGTTTTTT. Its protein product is CASSFRTSGDTGELFF.

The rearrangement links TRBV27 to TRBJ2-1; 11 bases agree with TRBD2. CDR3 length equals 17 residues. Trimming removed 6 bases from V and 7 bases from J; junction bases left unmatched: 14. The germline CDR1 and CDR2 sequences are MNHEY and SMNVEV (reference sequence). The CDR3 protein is CASSRPLAGVGGNEQFF. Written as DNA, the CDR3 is TGTGCCAGCAGCCGACCACTAGCGGGGGTGGGAGGGAATGAGCAGTTCTTC.

The CDR3: CASSGPIVDTQYF. The CDR3 DNA follows: TGTGCCAGCAGCGGCCCTATAGTAGATACGCAGTATTTT. The V and J genes are TRBV9 and TRBJ2-3; D is undetermined. The germline V gene encodes CDR1 SGDLS and CDR2 YYNGEE. V was clipped by 3 bases and J by 5 bases, with 10 bases between them. This CDR3 is built from 13 residues.

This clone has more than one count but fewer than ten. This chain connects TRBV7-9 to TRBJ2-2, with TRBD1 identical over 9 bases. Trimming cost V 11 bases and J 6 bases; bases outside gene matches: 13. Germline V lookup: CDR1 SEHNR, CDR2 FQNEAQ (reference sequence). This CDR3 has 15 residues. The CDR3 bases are TGTGCCGGAGGTCTCGGACAGGGGCCCCCCGGGGAGCTGTTTTTT. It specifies CAGGLGQGPPGELFF.

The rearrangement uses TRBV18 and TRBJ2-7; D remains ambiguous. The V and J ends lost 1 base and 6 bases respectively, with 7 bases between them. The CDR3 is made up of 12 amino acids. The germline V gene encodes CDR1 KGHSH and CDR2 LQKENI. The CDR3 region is CASSPRVGEQYF. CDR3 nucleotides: TGTGCCAGCTCACCACGAGTAGGCGAGCAGTACTTC. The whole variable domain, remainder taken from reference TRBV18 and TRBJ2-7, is NAGVMQNPRHLVRRRGQEARLRCSPMKGHSHVYWYRQLPEEGLKFMVYLQKENIIDESGMPKERFSAEFPKEGPSILRIQQVVRGDSAAYFCASSPRVGEQYFGPGTRLTVT.

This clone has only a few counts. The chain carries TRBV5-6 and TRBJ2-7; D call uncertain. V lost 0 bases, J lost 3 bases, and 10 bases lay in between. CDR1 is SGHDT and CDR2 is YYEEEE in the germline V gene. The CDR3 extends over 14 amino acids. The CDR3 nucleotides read TGTGCCAGCAGCTTGGGCAGGTCGGTCTACGAGCAGTACTTC. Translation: CASSLGRSVYEQYF.

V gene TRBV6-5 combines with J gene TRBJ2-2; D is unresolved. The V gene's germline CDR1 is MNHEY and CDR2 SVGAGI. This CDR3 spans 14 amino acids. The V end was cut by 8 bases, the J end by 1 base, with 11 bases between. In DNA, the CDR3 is TGTGCCAGCGTCACGGTTGGGAACACCGGGGAGCTGTTTTTT. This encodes CASVTVGNTGELFF.